The 18 T cell receptor beta chains below all came from one sample that was sequenced in a study of Graves' ophthalmopathy and Graves' hyperthyroidism. The study amplified TCR beta CDR3 regions using RNA transcripts. The first-round RT-PCR employed HTBI primers together with the Qiagen OneStep RT-PCR kit. A multiplex PCR was then performed as the second round. TCRdb re-derived calls from the multiplex PCR reads in MiXCR, one entry per CDR3 protein. The table has some 160,000 distinct CDR3 sequences, around 39% seen once. Sequenced: peripheral blood. All receptors derive from a man aged 25 to 40 with Graves' ophthalmopathy.

This clonotype was observed many times. The gene calls are TRBV28 and TRBJ2-4; tentative D call: TRBD2 (6 bases). This CDR3 has 15 amino acids. The V gene lost 4 bases and the J gene lost 5 bases, with 15 bases spanning the gap. Germline loops: CDR1 MDHEN, CDR2 SYDVKM. The CDR3, as DNA: TGTGCCAGCAGTTCCCCCCGGAGGGTCCAAAACATTCAGTACTTC. Its translation is CASSSPRRVQNIQYF.

CDR3 coding DNA: TGTGCCAGCACCACAGGATCTGGGGCCAACGTCCTGACTTTC. It encodes CASTTGSGANVLTF. This rearrangement joins TRBV7-2 to TRBJ2-6, with a weak D call TRBD1 (5 bases). Germline V gene lookup returns CDR1 SGHTA and CDR2 FQGNSA. V was cut by 7 bases and J by 1 base, with 8 bases left in between. The CDR3 totals 14 residues.

This clonotype was detected ten times or more. The chain employs TRBV19 and TRBJ1-1; a possible D gene is TRBD1 (5 bases). V dropped 4 bases and J dropped 0 bases, with 9 bases sitting between them. CDR3 length: 14 amino acids. Germline CDR1 and CDR2: LNHDA and SQIVND (reference sequence). The CDR3: CASSNEGMNTEAFF. The DNA for the CDR3 is TGTGCCAGTAGTAACGAGGGGATGAACACTGAAGCTTTCTTT.

This chain connects TRBV7-2 to TRBJ1-5; no reliable D call. V was cut by 1 base and J by 5 bases, with 6 bases left in between. There are 13 residues in the CDR3. Germline lookup yields CDR1 SGHTA and CDR2 FQGNSA. CDR3 sequence: CASSLERDQPQHF. In nucleotides, the CDR3 is TGTGCCAGCAGCTTAGAACGAGATCAGCCCCAGCATTTT.

This clonotype was found a few times. This chain connects TRBV27 to TRBJ2-5; 7 nucleotides agree with TRBD1. The CDR3 contains 14 residues. Germline values: CDR1 MNHEY, CDR2 SMNVEV (reference sequence). The V and J ends lost 7 bases and 7 bases, in that order; junction bases with no gene match: 12. The chain's CDR3 is CASKPGDSVRTQYF. The CDR3 DNA reads as TGTGCCAGCAAGCCAGGGGACAGCGTGAGGACCCAGTACTTC.

Note on this clonotype: The CDR3 carries no conserved terminal phenylalanine or tryptophan, so it likely arises from a read error. The DNA is omitted, as the CDR3 cannot be located on it reliably, and the CDR3 follows TCRdb's listing. This chain joins TRBV6-2 or TRBV6-3 and TRBJ2-5; whether TRBD2, the table's D call, matches the DNA was not checked. Both ends counted, the CDR3 spans 13 residues. Germline V gene data show CDR1 as MNHEY and CDR2 as SVGEGT. The CDR3 sequence: CASSCLMAERPKV.

This clonotype was recorded many times. J is TRBJ2-7 and V is TRBV7-2, with D unresolved. The CDR3 totals 12 residues. Germline V gives CDR1 SGHTA, CDR2 FQGNSA. V was cut by 0 bases and J by 2 bases, with 2 bases left in between. The CDR3 DNA is TGTGCCAGCAGCTTAGCGGCCTACGAGCAGTACTTC. It yields the protein CASSLAAYEQYF.

This clonotype was seen repeatedly, ten times or more. The genes are TRBV28 and TRBJ1-2, with D uncertain. Trimming left V 2 bases short and J 8 bases short, with 3 bases between. CDR1 MDHEN and CDR2 SYDVKM come from the germline V gene. This CDR3 has 10 amino acids. The CDR3 DNA sequence: TGTGCCAGCAGTTTAAACGGCTACACCTTC. Translation: CASSLNGYTF.

This clonotype was observed a handful of times. V gene TRBV7-8 combines with J gene TRBJ2-5, with 13 bases fitting TRBD2. With 7 bases clipped from V and 1 base from J, the junction kept 3 bases outside the gene matches. Germline CDR1 reads SGHVS; CDR2 reads FQNEAQ. The CDR3 sequence is 15 residues long. CDR3 sequence (DNA): TGTGCCAGCACCTGGACTAGCGGGAGCCAAGAGACCCAGTACTTC. This encodes CASTWTSGSQETQYF.

This clonotype has ten or more counts. This sequence joins TRBV25-1 and TRBJ2-2; a possible D gene is TRBD1 (6 bases). The CDR3 extends over 16 amino acids. Germline values: CDR1 MGHDK, CDR2 SYGVNS. The ends were cut back, 8 bases at V and 7 bases at J, with 23 bases in the middle. The CDR3 spells CASREVTGRGSGELFF. CDR3 sequence (DNA): TGTGCCAGCCGAGAGGTTACAGGGCGCGGAAGCGGGGAGCTGTTTTTT.

There are many counts of this clonotype. The chain joins TRBV29-1 to TRBJ1-2; 8 positions agree with TRBD1. Germline CDR1 reads SQVTM; CDR2 reads ANQGSEA. J lost 10 bases, V lost 5 bases, and 18 bases had no gene match. The CDR3 spans 15 residues. The CDR3 DNA follows: TGCAGCGTTCTAGGGACAGGAGGATCGAGTATTTACTACACCTTC. Translated: CSVLGTGGSSIYYTF.

This clonotype was recorded at least ten times. The rearrangement joins TRBV28 to TRBJ2-7; D is unclear. Germline V gives CDR1 MDHEN, CDR2 SYDVKM. The V gene lost 1 base and the J gene lost 2 bases, with 9 bases spanning the gap. The CDR3 extends over 14 amino acids. CDR3 nucleotides: TGTGCCAGCAGTTTATCAGGAGTGCCCTACGAGCAGTACTTC. Translation gives CASSLSGVPYEQYF.

The rearrangement links TRBV29-1 to TRBJ2-7, with 10 bases fitting TRBD1. Germline values: CDR1 SQVTM, CDR2 ANQGSEA. V was clipped by 4 bases and J by 6 bases; unmatched bases: 9. The CDR3 length is 14 residues. The CDR3 bases are TGCAGCGTTGCATCCGGGACAGGGGCGGCCGAGCAGTACTTC. Amino acids: CSVASGTGAAEQYF.

The chain is built from TRBV28 and TRBJ2-7; 8 nucleotides agree with TRBD1. Losses at the gene ends were 10 bases for V and 4 bases for J; bases not matched to a gene: 9. The CDR3 has 13 amino acids. The V gene's germline CDR1 is MDHEN and CDR2 SYDVKM. CDR3 bases: TGTGCCACCCGTGGGGACAGGAAATACGAGCAGTACTTC. Its translation is CATRGDRKYEQYF.

This clonotype was detected many times. V usage is TRBV12-3 or TRBV12-4 and J usage is TRBJ1-5; the D gene is possibly TRBD1 (6 bases). V shed 4 bases and J shed 0 bases, with 19 bases lying between them. This CDR3 contains 18 residues. CDR3 protein: CASSSPPRGNYSNQPQHF. The CDR3 DNA sequence: TGTGCCAGCAGTTCCCCGCCCAGGGGAAATTATAGCAATCAGCCCCAGCATTTT.

J is TRBJ2-7 and V is TRBV7-8; TRBD1 aligns across 8 bases. The germline V gene has CDR1 SGHVS and CDR2 FQNEAQ. V lost 2 bases, J lost 4 bases, and 4 bases stayed unmatched. The CDR3 runs 14 residues. In nucleotides, the CDR3 is TGTGCCAGCAGCTTAACAGGGGGAAGGTACGAGCAGTACTTC. Translated, it gives CASSLTGGRYEQYF.

The sample holds a few counts of this clonotype. The chain employs TRBV20-1 and TRBJ1-2; no clear D gene. The CDR3 has 11 amino acids. The germline V gene has CDR1 DFQATT and CDR2 SNEGSKA (reference sequence). V dropped 6 bases and J dropped 8 bases, with 13 bases sitting between them. The chain's CDR3 is CSASDLKGYTF. Written as DNA, the CDR3 is TGCAGTGCCTCGGACCTGAAGGGCTACACCTTC.

This clonotype was observed at least ten times. The chain carries TRBV6-2 or TRBV6-3 and TRBJ2-7, with D possibly being TRBD2 (5 bases). The germline V and J ends were trimmed by 6 bases and 3 bases, with 21 bases remaining between them. Per germline, CDR1 MNHEY and CDR2 SVGEGT. The CDR3 totals 16 residues. The CDR3 reads CASRDAEARTSYEQYF. CDR3 DNA: TGTGCCAGCAGAGACGCGGAGGCCAGAACCAGCTACGAGCAGTACTTC.